The clone carrying this TCR beta chain was counted a few times. Its target is unknown. This record belongs to a study of T-cell memory formation after mild COVID-19. General study results and limits: A subset of responding clones appeared in pre-infection memory, suggesting cross-reactive memory joined. The authors left the SARS-CoV-2 specificity of second-wave clones peaking on day 37 unconfirmed.

TCRdb reanalysed the 5' RACE reads using MiXCR and keeps one entry per CDR3 protein. The profile shows nearly 110,000 distinct CDR3 sequences, over 13% of them singletons. With 1 base removed from V and 3 bases from J, the gap between germline ends came to 13 bases. This CDR3 has 15 residues. Germline V gene data show CDR1 as SGHTA and CDR2 as FQGNSA. The TCR comes from a man between 18 and 35 years old who had mild COVID-19 (a few samples of this study predate the infection). Cell type and time point are not known. The sample taken for sequencing was PBMCs or a T cell subset sorted from them (not recorded which). The V gene is TRBV7-2, the J gene TRBJ2-7; tentatively, D is TRBD2 (5 bases). CDR3 nucleotides: TGTGCCAGCAGCTTAGGGGCGGGCACCTACTACGAGCAGTACTTC. This translates into CASSLGAGTYYEQYF. Full variable domain (rest looked up from reference TRBV7-2 and TRBJ2-7): GAGVSQSPSNKVTEKGKDVELRCDPISGHTALYWYRQSLGQGLEFLIYFQGNSAPDKSGLPSDRFSAERTGGSVSTLTIQRTQQEDSAVYLCASSLGAGTYYEQYFGPGTRLTVT.